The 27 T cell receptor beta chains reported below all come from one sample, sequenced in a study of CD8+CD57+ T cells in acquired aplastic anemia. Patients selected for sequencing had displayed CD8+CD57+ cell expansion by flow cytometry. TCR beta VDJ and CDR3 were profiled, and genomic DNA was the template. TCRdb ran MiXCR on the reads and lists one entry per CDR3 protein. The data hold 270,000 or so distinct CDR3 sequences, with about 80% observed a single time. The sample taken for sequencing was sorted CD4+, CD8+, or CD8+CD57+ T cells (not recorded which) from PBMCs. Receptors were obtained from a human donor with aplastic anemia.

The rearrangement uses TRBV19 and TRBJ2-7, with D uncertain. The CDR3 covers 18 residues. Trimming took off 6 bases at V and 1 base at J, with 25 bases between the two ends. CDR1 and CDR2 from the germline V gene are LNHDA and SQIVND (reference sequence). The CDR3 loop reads CASSIHPDVTDLSYEQYV. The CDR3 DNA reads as TGTGCCAGTAGCATTCATCCCGACGTTACTGACCTTTCCTACGAGCAGTACGTC.

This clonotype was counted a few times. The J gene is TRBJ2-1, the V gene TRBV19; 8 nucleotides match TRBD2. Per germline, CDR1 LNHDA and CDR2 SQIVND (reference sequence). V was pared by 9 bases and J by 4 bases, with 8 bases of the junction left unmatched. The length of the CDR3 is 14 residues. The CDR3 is CASSSGSPYNEQFF. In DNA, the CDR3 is TGTGCCAGCTCCAGCGGGAGCCCTTACAATGAGCAGTTCTTC.

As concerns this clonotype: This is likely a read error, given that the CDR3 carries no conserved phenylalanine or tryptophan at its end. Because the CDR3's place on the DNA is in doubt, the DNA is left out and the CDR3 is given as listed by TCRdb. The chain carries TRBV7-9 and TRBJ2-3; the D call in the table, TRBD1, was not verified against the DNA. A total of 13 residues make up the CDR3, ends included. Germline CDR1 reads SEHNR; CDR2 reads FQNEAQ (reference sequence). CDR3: CASSDESTGGRYL.

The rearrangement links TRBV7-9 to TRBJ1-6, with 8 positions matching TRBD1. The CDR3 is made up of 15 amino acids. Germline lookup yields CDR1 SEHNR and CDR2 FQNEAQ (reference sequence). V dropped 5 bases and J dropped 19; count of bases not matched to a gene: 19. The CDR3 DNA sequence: TGTGCCAGCAGCCCAGCGGGACAGGCTTACACTGACGCTCACTTT. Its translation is CASSPAGQAYTDAHF.

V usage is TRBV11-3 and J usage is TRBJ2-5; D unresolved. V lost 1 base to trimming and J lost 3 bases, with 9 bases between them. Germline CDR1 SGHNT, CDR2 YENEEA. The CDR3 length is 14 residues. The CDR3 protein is CASSLGIKEETQYF. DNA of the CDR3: TGTGCCAGCAGCTTAGGCATAAAGGAAGAGACCCAGTACTTC. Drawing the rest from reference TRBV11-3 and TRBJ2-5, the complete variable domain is EAGVVQSPRYKIIEKKQPVAFWCNPISGHNTLYWYLQNLGQGPELLIRYENEEAVDDSQLPKDRFSAERLKGVDSTLKIQPAELGDSAVYLCASSLGIKEETQYFGPGTRLLVL.

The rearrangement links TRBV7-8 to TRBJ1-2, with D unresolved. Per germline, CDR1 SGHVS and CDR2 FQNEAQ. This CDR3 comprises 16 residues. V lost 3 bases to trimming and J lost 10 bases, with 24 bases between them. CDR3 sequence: CASSFEVTRLTQYYTF. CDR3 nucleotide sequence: TGTGCCAGCAGCTTCGAGGTGACCCGGCTGACCCAGTACTACACCTTC.

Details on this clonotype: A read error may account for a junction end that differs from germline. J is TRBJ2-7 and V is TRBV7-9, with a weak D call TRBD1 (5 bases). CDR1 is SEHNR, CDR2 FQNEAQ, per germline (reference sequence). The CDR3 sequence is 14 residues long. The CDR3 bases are TGTGCCAGCAGCAGAGCTACAGGCTACTGGGCGAAGGACTTC. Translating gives CASSRATGYWAKDF. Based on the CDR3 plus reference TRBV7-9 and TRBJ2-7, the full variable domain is DTGVSQNPRHKITKRGQNVTFRCDPISEHNRLYWYRQTLGQGPEFLTYFQNEAQLEKSRLLSDRFSAERPKGSFSTLEIQRTEQGDSAMYLCASSRATGYWAKDFGPGTRLTVT.

CDR3 protein: CASSPEATGLDTQYF. DNA of the CDR3: TGTGCCAGCAGTCCAGAAGCGACAGGGCTGGATACGCAGTATTTT. The chain employs TRBV11-3 and TRBJ2-3; TRBD1 matches 7 bases. Germline values: CDR1 SGHNT, CDR2 YENEEA. The CDR3 extends over 15 amino acids. The V gene end was trimmed by 6 bases and the J gene end by 6 bases; junction bases not matched to a gene: 12.

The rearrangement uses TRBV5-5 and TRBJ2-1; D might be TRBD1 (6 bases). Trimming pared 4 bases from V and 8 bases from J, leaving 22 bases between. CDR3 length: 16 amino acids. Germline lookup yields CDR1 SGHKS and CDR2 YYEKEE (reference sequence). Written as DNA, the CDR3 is TGTGCCAGCAGCCAGGGACACGGAAACGGTCAGGATGAGCAGTTCTTC. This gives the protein CASSQGHGNGQDEQFF.

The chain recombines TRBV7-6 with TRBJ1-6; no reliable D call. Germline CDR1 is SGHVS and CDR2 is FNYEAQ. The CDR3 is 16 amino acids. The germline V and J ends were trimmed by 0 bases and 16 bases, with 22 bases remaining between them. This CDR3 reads CASSLAPADSNYSLHF. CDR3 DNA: TGTGCCAGCAGCTTAGCGCCCGCAGACTCTAATTATTCTCTCCACTTT.

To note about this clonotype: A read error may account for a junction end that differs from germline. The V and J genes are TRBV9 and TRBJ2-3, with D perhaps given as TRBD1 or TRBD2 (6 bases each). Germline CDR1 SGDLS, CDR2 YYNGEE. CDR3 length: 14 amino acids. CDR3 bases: TGTGCCAGCAGCTTAGGGGGAGGTCCCGATAAACAGCGTTTT. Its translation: CASSLGGGPDKQRF.

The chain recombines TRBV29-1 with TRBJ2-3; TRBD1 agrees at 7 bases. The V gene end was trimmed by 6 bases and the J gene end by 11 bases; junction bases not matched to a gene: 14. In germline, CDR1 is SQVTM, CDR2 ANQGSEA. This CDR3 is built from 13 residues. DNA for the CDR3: TGCAGCGTGTCGGGACAGACCACCGACGAGCAGTATTTT. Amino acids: CSVSGQTTDEQYF.

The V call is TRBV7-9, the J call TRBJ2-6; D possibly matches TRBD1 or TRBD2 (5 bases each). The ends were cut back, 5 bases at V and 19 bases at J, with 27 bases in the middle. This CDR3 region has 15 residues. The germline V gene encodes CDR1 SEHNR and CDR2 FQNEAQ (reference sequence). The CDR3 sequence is CASSSREAGANLLTF. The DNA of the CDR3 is TGTGCCAGCAGCAGTCGGGAAGCTGGGGCTAACCTGCTTACTTTC.

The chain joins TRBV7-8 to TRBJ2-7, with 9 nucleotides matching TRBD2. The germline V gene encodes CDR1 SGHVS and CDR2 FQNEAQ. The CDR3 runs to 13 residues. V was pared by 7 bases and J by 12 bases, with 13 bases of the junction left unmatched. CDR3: CASNTAGGYDTYF. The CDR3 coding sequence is TGTGCCAGCAACACAGCGGGAGGATACGATACGTACTTC.

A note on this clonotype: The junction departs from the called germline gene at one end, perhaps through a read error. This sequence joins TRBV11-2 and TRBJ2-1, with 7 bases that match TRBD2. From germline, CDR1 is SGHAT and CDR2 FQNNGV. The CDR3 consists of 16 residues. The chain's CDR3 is CASSWGGGCSYNEQVF. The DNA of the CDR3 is TGTGCCAGCAGCTGGGGGGGAGGGTGCTCCTACAATGAGCAGGTCTTC.

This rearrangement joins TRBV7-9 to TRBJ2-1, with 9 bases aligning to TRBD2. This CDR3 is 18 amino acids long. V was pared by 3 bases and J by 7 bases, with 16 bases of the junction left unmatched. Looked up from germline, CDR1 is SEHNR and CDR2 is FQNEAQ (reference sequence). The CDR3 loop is CASSFKRSGGSDENEQFF. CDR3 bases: TGTGCCAGCAGCTTTAAAAGAAGCGGGGGGAGCGATGAGAATGAGCAGTTCTTC.

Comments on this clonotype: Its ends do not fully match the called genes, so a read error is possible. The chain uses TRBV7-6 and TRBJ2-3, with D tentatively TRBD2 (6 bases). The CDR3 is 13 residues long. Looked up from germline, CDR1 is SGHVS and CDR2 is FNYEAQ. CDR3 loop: CASSLGGTTEQYF. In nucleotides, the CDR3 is TGTGCCAGCAGCTTAGGCGGGACGACTGAACAGTACTTT.

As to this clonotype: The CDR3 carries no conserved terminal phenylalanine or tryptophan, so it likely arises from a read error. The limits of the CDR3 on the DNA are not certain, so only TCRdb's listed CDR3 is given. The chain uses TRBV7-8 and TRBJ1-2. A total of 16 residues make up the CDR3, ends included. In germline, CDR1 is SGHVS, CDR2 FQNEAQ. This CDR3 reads CASSLAGGPDTHDYSL.

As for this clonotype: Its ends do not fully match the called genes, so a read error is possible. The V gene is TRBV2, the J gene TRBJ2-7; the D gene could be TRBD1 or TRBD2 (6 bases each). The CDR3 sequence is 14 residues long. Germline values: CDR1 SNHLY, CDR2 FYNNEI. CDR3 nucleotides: TGTGCCAACGGGTTCGGGGGCACTGATACCCAGCATTATTTC. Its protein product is CANGFGGTDTQHYF.

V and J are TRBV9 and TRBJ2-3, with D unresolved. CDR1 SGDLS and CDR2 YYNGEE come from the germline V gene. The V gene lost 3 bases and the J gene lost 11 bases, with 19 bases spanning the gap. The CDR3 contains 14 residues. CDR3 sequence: CASSEPGRSYEQYF. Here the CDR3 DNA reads TGTGCCAGCAGCGAACCGGGCAGGTCCTACGAGCAGTATTTT.

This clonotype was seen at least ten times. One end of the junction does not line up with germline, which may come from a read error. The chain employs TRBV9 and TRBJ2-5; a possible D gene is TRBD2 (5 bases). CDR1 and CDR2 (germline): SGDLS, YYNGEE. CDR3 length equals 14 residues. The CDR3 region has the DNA TGTGCCAGCGGAGGAGCTGGGAACATTCAGTCCTTCGACTTC. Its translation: CASGGAGNIQSFDF.

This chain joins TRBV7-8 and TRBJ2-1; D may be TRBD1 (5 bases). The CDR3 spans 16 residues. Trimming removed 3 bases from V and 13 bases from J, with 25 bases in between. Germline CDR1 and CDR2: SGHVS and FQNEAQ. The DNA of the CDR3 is TGTGCCAGCAGCTTTCAGGGAAGTCCCGATACGCAGTATCAGTTCTTC. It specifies CASSFQGSPDTQYQFF.

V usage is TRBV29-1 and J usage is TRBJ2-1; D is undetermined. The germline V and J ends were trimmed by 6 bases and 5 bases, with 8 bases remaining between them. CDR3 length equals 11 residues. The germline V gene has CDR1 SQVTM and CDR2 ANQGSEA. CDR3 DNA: TGCAGCGTCCCAACTAACAATGAGCAGTTCTTC. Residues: CSVPTNNEQFF.

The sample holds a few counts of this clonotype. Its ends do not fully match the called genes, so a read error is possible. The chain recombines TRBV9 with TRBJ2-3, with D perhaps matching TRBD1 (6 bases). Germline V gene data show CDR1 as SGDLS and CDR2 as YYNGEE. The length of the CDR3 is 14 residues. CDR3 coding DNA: TGTGCCAGCAGAGTAGCTGGGGACACTCAGTACTTCGATTTT. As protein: CASRVAGDTQYFDF.

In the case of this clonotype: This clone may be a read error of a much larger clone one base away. The CDR3 spells CAPSLTSGSLSEQYV. Written as DNA, the CDR3 is TGTGCCCCCAGCTTAACTAGCGGGAGTTTGAGTGAGCAGTACGTC. The rearrangement links TRBV15 to TRBJ2-7; 11 positions agree with TRBD2. Germline lookup yields CDR1 LNHNV and CDR2 YYDKDF (reference sequence). The CDR3 sequence is 15 residues long.

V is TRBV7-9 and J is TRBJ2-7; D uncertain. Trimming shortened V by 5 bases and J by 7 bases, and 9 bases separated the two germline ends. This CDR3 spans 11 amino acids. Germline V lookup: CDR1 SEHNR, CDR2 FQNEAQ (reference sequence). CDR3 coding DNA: TGTGCCAGCAGCACGGAATTTGAGCAGTACTTC. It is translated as CASSTEFEQYF.

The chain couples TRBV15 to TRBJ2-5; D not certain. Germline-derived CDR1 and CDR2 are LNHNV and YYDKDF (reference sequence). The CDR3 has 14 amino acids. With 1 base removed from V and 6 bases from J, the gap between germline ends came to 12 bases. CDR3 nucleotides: TGTGCCACCAGCAGAGGCGGCACGCAAAAGACCCAGTACTTC. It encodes CATSRGGTQKTQYF. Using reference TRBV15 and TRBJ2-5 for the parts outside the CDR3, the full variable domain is DAMVIQNPRYQVTQFGKPVTLSCSQTLNHNVMYWYQQKSSQAPKLLFHYYDKDFNNEADTPDNFQSRRPNTSFCFLDIRSPGLGDTAMYLCATSRGGTQKTQYFGPGTRLLVL.